Below, 23 T cell receptor beta chains from the same sample are listed, as sequenced in a study of cytomegalovirus exposure and HLA in healthy donors. In the PCR, 60 Vbeta and 13 Jbeta primers were used. The table came from immunoSEQ multiplex PCR; TCRdb's copy has only in-frame clones and leaves some out. The top ten clones hold less than 4.5% of a sample with about 190,000 clones, approximately 84% of them seen once. Sample: PBMCs. The receptors shown here come from a man in his fifties in good health and CMV-seronegative.

V is TRBV2 and J is TRBJ1-5; D gene unclear. The germline CDR1 and CDR2 sequences are SNHLY and FYNNEI. V was clipped by 7 bases and J by 4 bases, with 11 bases between them. The CDR3 is 13 amino acids. CDR3 nucleotide sequence: TGTGCCAGCACTTCCCTTTTGAATCAGCCCCAGCATTTT. The encoded protein is CASTSLLNQPQHF.

The chain links TRBV7-6 to TRBJ1-2; D gene uncertain. There are 13 residues in the CDR3. Deletions cut 2 bases from V and 5 bases from J, with 9 bases between. In germline, CDR1 is SGHVS, CDR2 FNYEAQ. CDR3 sequence: CASSLITGYGYTF. The CDR3 bases are TGTGCCAGCAGCTTAATTACGGGGTATGGCTACACCTTC.

The rearrangement uses TRBV12-5 and TRBJ1-4, with D possibly TRBD1 on 6 matching bases. The V end lost 6 bases, the J end lost 5 bases, and 16 bases lay between the germline ends. CDR1 LGHNT and CDR2 FRNRAP come from the germline V gene. The CDR3 covers 15 residues. CDR3 sequence: CASGVTGKTNEKLFF. DNA of the CDR3: TGTGCTAGTGGGGTAACAGGGAAAACGAATGAAAAACTGTTTTTT.

As concerns this clone: Other DNA sequences in this sample translate to the same CDR3. This chain links TRBV7-2 with TRBJ1-3; D is possibly TRBD1 (6 bases). V was pared by 3 bases and J by 0 bases, with 15 bases between. Germline V gene data show CDR1 as SGHTA and CDR2 as FQGNSA. The CDR3 length is 17 residues. The chain's CDR3 is CASSLRPRDNSGNTIYF. CDR3 DNA: TGTGCCAGCAGCTTGAGACCCCGGGACAACTCTGGAAACACCATATATTTT. Full variable domain (remainder filled in from reference TRBV7-2 and TRBJ1-3): GAGVSQSPSNKVTEKGKDVELRCDPISGHTALYWYRQSLGQGLEFLIYFQGNSAPDKSGLPSDRFSAERTGGSVSTLTIQRTQQEDSAVYLCASSLRPRDNSGNTIYFGEGSWLTVV.

The chain combines TRBV5-6 with TRBJ2-5, with D possibly TRBD2 on 6 matching bases. Per germline, CDR1 SGHDT and CDR2 YYEEEE. This CDR3 is built from 14 residues. The V gene lost 4 bases and the J gene lost 4 bases, with 14 bases spanning the gap. CDR3 in amino acids: CASSRDAGGETQYF. CDR3 bases: TGTGCCAGCAGCCGGGACGCCGGGGGAGAGACCCAGTACTTC.

The rearrangement uses TRBV5-1 and TRBJ2-1, with a tentative D call TRBD1 (6 bases). The CDR3 is 15 residues long. CDR1 and CDR2 from the germline V gene are SGHRS and YFSETQ. Trimming removed 4 bases from V and 3 bases from J, with 14 bases in between. The CDR3 coding sequence is TGCGCCAGCAGCACGGGACAAGAGGGCTACAATGAGCAGTTCTTC. Translation: CASSTGQEGYNEQFF.

The chain joins TRBV14 to TRBJ2-3; 7 bases line up with TRBD1. The CDR3 totals 16 residues. The germline CDR1 and CDR2 sequences are SGHDN and FVKESK. The junction had 9 bases not matched to a gene; V was cut back by 4 bases and J by 2 bases. The CDR3 nucleotides are TGTGCCAGCAGCCTTCAGAGAGGGGGCGTCACAGATACGCAGTATTTT. The encoded protein is CASSLQRGGVTDTQYF.

This rearrangement joins TRBV7-6 to TRBJ2-1; no definite D call. Trimming took 1 base from V and 2 from J, leaving 3 bases between them. CDR3 length: 13 residues. CDR1 and CDR2 (germline): SGHVS, FNYEAQ. This chain's CDR3 is CASSLGPYNEQFF. The CDR3 coding sequence is TGTGCCAGCAGCTTAGGGCCCTACAATGAGCAGTTCTTC. Variable domain in full (rest from reference TRBV7-6 and TRBJ2-1): GAGVSQSPRYKVTKRGQDVALRCDPISGHVSLYWYRQALGQGPEFLTYFNYEAQQDKSGLPNDRFSAERPEGSISTLTIQRTEQRDSAMYRCASSLGPYNEQFFGPGTRLTVL.

V usage is TRBV6-5 and J usage is TRBJ1-1, with a tentative D call TRBD1 (5 bases). Germline V CDR1 and CDR2: MNHEY, SVGAGI. V shed 4 bases and J shed 4 bases, with 10 bases lying between them. The CDR3 runs 13 residues. The DNA for the CDR3 is TGTGCCAGCAGTTTCGGGGGGGGCACTGAAGCTTTCTTT. Translated, it gives CASSFGGGTEAFF.

The chain is built from TRBV21-1 and TRBJ1-2; TRBD1 is the table's D call, not checked against the DNA. TRBV21-1 is classified as a pseudogene. The length of the CDR3 is 14 residues. CDR3 loop: CVTQQADRARGYTF. The CDR3 DNA reads as TGTGTCACCCAGCAAGCGGACAGGGCTCGTGGCTACACCTTC.

On this clone itself: Germline is not matched at one junction end, which may reflect a read error. J is TRBJ1-2 and V is TRBV7-9; tentative D call: TRBD1 (5 bases). The V gene's germline CDR1 is SEHNR and CDR2 FQNEAQ (reference sequence). CDR3 size: 14 residues. This CDR3 is CASSLVVGQAPNDF. The CDR3 DNA sequence: TGTGCCAGCAGCTTAGTGGTCGGACAAGCCCCGAACGACTTC.

V gene TRBV12-5 combines with J gene TRBJ2-5; 10 bases align to TRBD1. V lost 4 bases and J lost 5; bases outside the gene matches: 10. Germline V lookup: CDR1 LGHNT, CDR2 FRNRAP. The CDR3 totals 16 residues. DNA of the CDR3: TGTGCTAGTGGTTCCCAGGGACAGGGGTTTTTTGAGACCCAGTACTTC. Its protein product is CASGSQGQGFFETQYF. The entire variable domain, with the rest obtained from reference TRBV12-5 and TRBJ2-5, is as follows: DARVTQTPRHKVTEMGQEVTMRCQPILGHNTVFWYRQTMMQGLELLAYFRNRAPLDDSGMPKDRFSAEMPDATLATLKIQPSEPRDSAVYFCASGSQGQGFFETQYFGPGTRLLVL.

The table lists this clone with a few counts. This sequence joins TRBV27 and TRBJ2-7; no firm D call. The CDR3 runs 16 residues. Trimming left V 0 bases short and J 3 bases short, with 15 bases between. Per the germline V gene, CDR1 is MNHEY and CDR2 is SMNVEV (reference sequence). Here the CDR3 DNA reads TGTGCCAGCAGTTTATCGGTGACGGGTTTCGACTACGAGCAGTACTTC. It codes for CASSLSVTGFDYEQYF.

The rearrangement joins TRBV6-5 to TRBJ1-6; the match to TRBD1 covers 10 bases. J gave up 7 bases and V 2 bases, and 2 bases lay outside the gene matches. CDR3 length: 15 amino acids. Germline loops: CDR1 MNHEY, CDR2 SVGAGI. The CDR3 region has the DNA TGTGCCAGCAGTTACCTGGACAGGGGGAATTCACCCCTCCACTTT. Residues: CASSYLDRGNSPLHF.

This clone showed up just a few times. The chain couples TRBV27 to TRBJ1-1; no reliable D call. CDR1 is MNHEY, CDR2 SMNVEV, per germline (reference sequence). Trimming shortened V by 1 base and J by 10 bases, and 13 bases separated the two germline ends. The CDR3 length is 13 residues. The CDR3 DNA sequence: TGTGCCAGCAGTTTATTACCCGGGGAAAGAGCTTTCTTT. Translating it yields CASSLLPGERAFF.

This clone appeared a single time. This sequence joins TRBV29-1 and TRBJ2-7; D call uncertain. Per germline, CDR1 SQVTM and CDR2 ANQGSEA. Trimming removed 6 bases from V and 2 bases from J, with 8 bases in between. The CDR3 has 11 residues. The DNA for the CDR3 is TGCAGCGTACTTCTAGCCTACGAGCAGTACTTC. It specifies CSVLLAYEQYF.

This clone was counted only a few times. A junction end diverges from the germline sequence, so it may reflect a read error. V usage is TRBV11-2 and J usage is TRBJ2-5; D unresolved. The better agreement between TRBJ2-7 and the DNA end casts doubt on the J call. The CDR3 length is 15 residues. CDR1 and CDR2 from the germline V gene are SGHAT and FQNNGV. CDR3 nucleotides: TGTGCCAGCAGCCTTTCCCGATCATCCTCCTCCGAGCAGTACTTC. This translates into CASSLSRSSSSEQYF.

The chain has TRBV5-1 and TRBJ1-2; D is unclear. The V gene lost 4 bases and the J gene lost 7 bases, with 17 bases spanning the gap. The germline gives CDR1 SGHRS, CDR2 YFSETQ. CDR3 length equals 14 residues. Here the CDR3 DNA reads TGCGCCAGCAGCCCCGTCTCGGGGTTAGCTGGCTACACCTTC. Amino acids: CASSPVSGLAGYTF.

The CDR3 protein is CASGARQKNTGELFF. The CDR3 nucleotides are TGCGCCAGCGGCGCCCGACAGAAAAACACCGGGGAGCTGTTTTTT. The chain employs TRBV5-1 and TRBJ2-2, with a weak D call TRBD1 (5 bases). CDR1 is SGHRS and CDR2 is YFSETQ in the germline V gene. The CDR3 covers 15 residues. The V end was cut by 7 bases, the J end by 2 bases, with 15 bases between.

V usage is TRBV7-9 and J usage is TRBJ1-2; the match to TRBD1 covers 8 bases. The V gene's germline CDR1 is SEHNR and CDR2 FQNEAQ (reference sequence). This CDR3 comprises 17 residues. J was trimmed by 5 bases and V by 7 bases; bases with no gene match: 18. CDR3 in DNA: TGTGCCAGCACCCCTACCACGACAGGGGCGCCACTTTATGGCTACACCTTC. Encoded protein: CASTPTTTGAPLYGYTF. The full variable domain, its missing parts supplied by reference TRBV7-9 and TRBJ1-2, is DTGVSQNPRHKITKRGQNVTFRCDPISEHNRLYWYRQTLGQGPEFLTYFQNEAQLEKSRLLSDRFSAERPKGSFSTLEIQRTEQGDSAMYLCASTPTTTGAPLYGYTFGSGTRLTVV.

The chain combines TRBV4-1 with TRBJ2-3; 7 bases fit TRBD1. V lost 4 bases and J lost 12; bases outside the gene matches: 7. CDR1 and CDR2 from the germline V gene are MGHRA and YSYEKL. CDR3 length equals 12 residues. Written as DNA, the CDR3 is TGCGCCAGCAGCCGACGGACAGGAATACAGTATTTT. Translated, it gives CASSRRTGIQYF.

In its sample, this clone was seen a few times. The chain is built from TRBV27 and TRBJ2-1; 7 bases map to TRBD1. V lost 3 bases and J lost 6; bases outside the gene matches: 8. The germline CDR1 and CDR2 sequences are MNHEY and SMNVEV (reference sequence). The CDR3 spans 15 residues. CDR3 sequence reads: CASSLLGTGANEQFF. The CDR3 DNA is TGTGCCAGCAGTTTGCTAGGAACAGGGGCCAATGAGCAGTTCTTC.

The chain combines TRBV7-9 with TRBJ1-4; D possibly corresponds to TRBD1 (5 bases). Trimming left V 3 bases short and J 6 bases short, with 14 bases between. The CDR3 is made up of 15 amino acids. Germline values: CDR1 SEHNR, CDR2 FQNEAQ (reference sequence). CDR3 in amino acids: CASSFSQGGDEKLFF. For the CDR3, the DNA is TGTGCCAGCAGCTTCTCCCAGGGAGGGGATGAAAAACTGTTTTTT.